The 26 T cell receptor beta chains below come from one sample, sequenced in a study of CD8 T cells in Susac syndrome. An input of about 0.5 to 1 ug of RNA was subjected to reverse transcription using random hexamers. TCRdb analysed the immunoSEQ multiplex PCR reads with MiXCR anew, one entry per CDR3 protein. This sample has about 200,000 distinct CDR3 sequences, with roughly 96% found just once. The sequencing input was CD4+ T cells from PBMCs. The receptors here all came from a human donor with multiple sclerosis.

This chain uses TRBV29-1 with TRBJ1-1; D is ambiguous. CDR1 SQVTM and CDR2 ANQGSEA come from the germline V gene. V was cut by 5 bases and J by 0 bases, with 13 bases left in between. This CDR3 region has 14 residues. The CDR3 sequence is CSVFIEPLNTEAFF. CDR3 sequence (DNA): TGCAGCGTTTTTATTGAGCCCCTGAACACTGAAGCTTTCTTT.

V is TRBV18 and J is TRBJ1-2, with D unresolved. Trimming left V 6 bases short and J 3 bases short, with 11 bases between. Germline lookup yields CDR1 KGHSH and CDR2 LQKENI. The CDR3 consists of 13 residues. The CDR3: CASSPNTDYGYTF. In DNA, the CDR3 is TGTGCCAGCTCCCCGAACACCGACTATGGCTACACCTTC.

The rearrangement links TRBV3-1 to TRBJ2-3; 9 positions agree with TRBD1. The CDR3 sequence is 18 residues long. Looked up from germline, CDR1 is LGHDT and CDR2 is YNNKEL (reference sequence). V shed 1 base and J 1 base; nucleotides not matched to a gene: 9. In nucleotides, the CDR3 is TGTGCCAGCAGCCAAGGGGTCCGAAGGACAGGGGGCACAGATACGCAGTATTTT. Protein sequence: CASSQGVRRTGGTDTQYF.

The rearrangement links TRBV27 to TRBJ2-3; D is possibly TRBD1 (5 bases). The CDR3 consists of 15 residues. The V end was cut by 2 bases, the J end by 1 base, with 10 bases between. Germline V gene lookup returns CDR1 MNHEY and CDR2 SMNVEV (reference sequence). Here the CDR3 reads CASSLVIGGTDTQYF. The CDR3 DNA is TGTGCCAGCAGTTTAGTTATAGGGGGCACAGATACGCAGTATTTT.

This clonotype appeared once. The chain has TRBV29-1 and TRBJ1-3, with D possibly matching TRBD1 (6 bases). V was shortened by 4 bases and J by 4 bases, with 26 bases between the two germline ends. Germline V gene sequence: CDR1 SQVTM, CDR2 ANQGSEA. The CDR3 is 18 residues long. The CDR3 loop is CSVGDKLAYRGFGNTIYF. The CDR3 DNA follows: TGCAGCGTTGGGGACAAACTTGCGTATCGGGGATTCGGAAACACCATATATTTT.

The chain combines TRBV6-5 with TRBJ1-5; D might be TRBD1 (6 bases). The CDR3 loop spans 14 amino acids. Trimming left V 5 bases short and J 1 base short, with 9 bases between. Germline CDR1 and CDR2: MNHEY and SVGAGI. The CDR3 DNA reads TGTGCCAGCAGTGCCCAGGGGAGCAATCAGCCCCAGCATTTT. Translating gives CASSAQGSNQPQHF.

For this clonotype: Mismatch with germline at one junction end may stem from a read error. This chain connects TRBV6-1 to TRBJ1-1, with TRBD1 identical over 10 bases. In germline, CDR1 is MNHNS, CDR2 SASEGT. This CDR3 spans 12 amino acids. The CDR3 region is CASTQLDRGQVF. Written as DNA, the CDR3 is TGTGCCAGCACCCAGCTCGACAGGGGGCAAGTCTTT.

This clonotype was counted between two and nine times. The chain employs TRBV4-1 and TRBJ2-7, with 7 nucleotides matching TRBD1. The V gene end was trimmed by 5 bases and the J gene end by 5 bases; junction bases not matched to a gene: 12. The CDR3 totals 15 residues. Germline loops: CDR1 MGHRA, CDR2 YSYEKL. As DNA, the CDR3 is TGCGCCAGCAGCTACAGGGGAGACAGGGAAGACGAGCAGTACTTC. Translation gives CASSYRGDREDEQYF.

This clonotype has only a few counts. The chain links TRBV6-2 or TRBV6-3 to TRBJ2-7; D is unresolved. CDR3 length: 11 amino acids. V lost 4 bases to trimming and J lost 3 bases, with 4 bases between them. Germline assignment: CDR1 MNHEY and CDR2 SVGEGT. CDR3 protein: CASSSFYEQYF. In nucleotides, the CDR3 is TGTGCCAGCAGTTCTTTCTACGAGCAGTACTTC.

The chain recombines TRBV29-1 with TRBJ2-1, with 7 positions matching TRBD1. The CDR3 spans 16 residues. Germline V lookup: CDR1 SQVTM, CDR2 ANQGSEA. The V and J ends lost 6 bases and 0 bases, in that order; junction bases with no gene match: 11. The CDR3 DNA is TGCAGCGTCAACCATGACAGGGTCCTCTCCTACAATGAGCAGTTCTTC. It is translated as CSVNHDRVLSYNEQFF.

V gene TRBV29-1 combines with J gene TRBJ1-2; 7 bases align to TRBD1. The CDR3 consists of 14 residues. V was pared by 2 bases and J by 1 base, with 4 bases of the junction left unmatched. Germline CDR1 SQVTM, CDR2 ANQGSEA. The chain's CDR3 is CSVERRQGNYGYTF. The CDR3 coding sequence is TGCAGCGTTGAAAGGAGACAGGGTAACTATGGCTACACCTTC.

J is TRBJ1-2 and V is TRBV7-2; 8 positions match TRBD1. Germline CDR1 SGHTA, CDR2 FQGNSA. The CDR3 is 14 residues long. V was clipped by 5 bases and J by 4 bases; unmatched bases: 6. The CDR3 is CASSPQTGVYGYTF. For the CDR3, the DNA is TGTGCCAGCAGCCCCCAGACAGGGGTCTATGGCTACACCTTC.

This chain connects TRBV29-1 to TRBJ1-1, with D possibly being TRBD1 (5 bases). The CDR3 runs 13 residues. V lost 5 bases to trimming and J lost 5 bases, with 15 bases between them. Looked up from germline, CDR1 is SQVTM and CDR2 is ANQGSEA. For the CDR3, the DNA is TGCAGCGTTAGAGAAGCCTGGGGGACTGAAGCTTTCTTT. Protein: CSVREAWGTEAFF. Supplemented by reference TRBV29-1 and TRBJ1-1, the full variable domain reads SAVISQKPSRDICQRGTSLTIQCQVDSQVTMMFWYRQQPGQSLTLIATANQGSEATYESGFVIDKFPISRPNLTFSTLTVSNMSPEDSSIYLCSVREAWGTEAFFGQGTRLTVV.

The J gene is TRBJ2-4, the V gene TRBV3-1; D uncertain. Deletions cut 4 bases from V and 6 bases from J, with 16 bases between. CDR1 and CDR2 (germline): LGHDT, YNNKEL (reference sequence). The CDR3 sequence is 15 residues long. CDR3 residues: CASSLAGLPGNIQYF. In DNA form, the CDR3 reads TGTGCCAGCAGCCTTGCTGGTTTGCCCGGAAACATTCAGTACTTC. Full variable domain (remainder filled in from reference TRBV3-1 and TRBJ2-4): DTAVSQTPKYLVTQMGNDKSIKCEQNLGHDTMYWYKQDSKKFLKIMFSYNNKELIINETVPNRFSPKSPDKAHLNLHINSLELGDSAVYFCASSLAGLPGNIQYFGAGTRLSVL.

This clonotype has just one count. This chain links TRBV19 with TRBJ2-7, with 11 bases that match TRBD2. Germline V gene sequence: CDR1 LNHDA, CDR2 SQIVND (reference sequence). Trimming took 3 bases from V and 6 from J; bases not matched to a gene: 4. CDR3 length: 14 residues. CDR3 loop: CASSMTSGDREQYF. The CDR3 region has the DNA TGTGCCAGTAGTATGACTAGCGGGGACCGCGAGCAGTACTTC. Using reference TRBV19 and TRBJ2-7 for the parts outside the CDR3, the full variable domain is DGGITQSPKYLFRKEGQNVTLSCEQNLNHDAMYWYRQDPGQGLRLIYYSQIVNDFQKGDIAEGYSVSREKKESFPLTVTSAQKNPTAFYLCASSMTSGDREQYFGPGTRLTVT.

The J gene is TRBJ1-6, the V gene TRBV7-9, with a weak D call TRBD1 (5 bases). The V gene lost 5 bases and the J gene lost 12 bases, with 17 bases spanning the gap. The CDR3 has 14 amino acids. CDR1 and CDR2 from the germline V gene are SEHNR and FQNEAQ (reference sequence). The CDR3 region has the DNA TGTGCCAGCAGCCCCTCCGGGACGACCGGACCCCTCCACTTT. It yields the protein CASSPSGTTGPLHF. The entire variable domain, with the rest obtained from reference TRBV7-9 and TRBJ1-6, is as follows: DTGVSQNPRHKITKRGQNVTFRCDPISEHNRLYWYRQTLGQGPEFLTYFQNEAQLEKSRLLSDRFSAERPKGSFSTLEIQRTEQGDSAMYLCASSPSGTTGPLHFGNGTRLTVT.

This chain connects TRBV20-1 to TRBJ2-2; D may be TRBD1 (5 bases). The germline gives CDR1 DFQATT, CDR2 SNEGSKA (reference sequence). V lost 2 bases and J 1 base, leaving 11 bases between the germline ends. This CDR3 region has 15 residues. This CDR3 reads CSARNAQVNTGELFF. CDR3 DNA sequence: TGCAGTGCTAGAAACGCACAGGTGAACACCGGGGAGCTGTTTTTT.

The chain employs TRBV3-1 and TRBJ1-1; D not certain. CDR1 LGHDT and CDR2 YNNKEL come from the germline V gene (reference sequence). This CDR3 has 15 amino acids. The V end was cut by 0 bases, the J end by 4 bases, with 12 bases between. CDR3: CASSQDVGSSTEAFF. For the CDR3, the DNA is TGTGCCAGCAGCCAAGATGTGGGCTCTAGCACTGAAGCTTTCTTT.

V is TRBV18 and J is TRBJ2-7; 8 bases map to TRBD2. V was pared by 4 bases and J by 2 bases, with 4 bases of the junction left unmatched. CDR3 length equals 14 residues. CDR1 is KGHSH, CDR2 LQKENI, per germline. The CDR3 nucleotides read TGTGCCAGCTCACAACTAGCGGTCACCTACGAGCAGTACTTC. Translated, it gives CASSQLAVTYEQYF.

This rearrangement joins TRBV30 to TRBJ1-1; D gene ambiguous. The CDR3 has 13 residues. Germline V gives CDR1 GTSNPN, CDR2 SVGIG (reference sequence). V was clipped by 3 bases and J by 5 bases, with 13 bases between them. The CDR3 is CAWSAVGWTEAFF. The DNA of the CDR3 is TGTGCCTGGAGCGCCGTTGGCTGGACTGAAGCTTTCTTT.

The chain joins TRBV4-1 to TRBJ2-5; tentative D call: TRBD1 (7 bases). The CDR3 length is 17 residues. V lost 5 bases, J lost 2 bases, and 21 bases lay in between. Looked up from germline, CDR1 is MGHRA and CDR2 is YSYEKL. DNA of the CDR3: TGCGCCAGCAGCTCAAGGGGGGATCCGGGACAGCAAGAGACCCAGTACTTC. It encodes CASSSRGDPGQQETQYF.

The chain couples TRBV24-1 to TRBJ1-4, with no clear D. V shed 4 bases and J shed 0 bases, with 11 bases lying between them. Germline V CDR1 and CDR2: KGHDR, SFDVKD. The CDR3 runs 16 residues. CDR3: CATSEGSSATNEKLFF. CDR3 in DNA: TGTGCCACCAGTGAGGGCAGCTCTGCAACTAATGAAAAACTGTTTTTT.

The gene calls are TRBV11-3 and TRBJ2-3; 7 bases agree with TRBD2. The V and J ends lost 1 base and 6 bases, in that order; junction bases with no gene match: 10. The CDR3 is made up of 16 amino acids. Germline V gives CDR1 SGHNT, CDR2 YENEEA. The CDR3 nucleotides read TGTGCCAGCAGCTTAGCAGGCGGGAGTATGTGGGATACGCAGTATTTT. Residues: CASSLAGGSMWDTQYF.

This clonotype was found once. The V call is TRBV7-9, the J call TRBJ1-1; D might be TRBD1 (5 bases). The CDR3 totals 12 residues. V lost 6 bases and J 9 bases, leaving 14 bases between the germline ends. Germline CDR1 and CDR2: SEHNR and FQNEAQ (reference sequence). The CDR3 nucleotides read TGTGCCAGCAGTGACGGTGGGACTAAAGCTTTCTTT. This codes for CASSDGGTKAFF.

The rearrangement links TRBV20-1 to TRBJ1-5, with D perhaps matching TRBD1 (5 bases). The CDR3 is 13 amino acids. V was trimmed by 6 bases and J by 4 bases, leaving 13 bases between them. Germline assignment: CDR1 DFQATT and CDR2 SNEGSKA (reference sequence). The chain's CDR3 is CSARPGFNQPQHF. The CDR3 DNA follows: TGCAGTGCCCGTCCAGGGTTTAATCAGCCCCAGCATTTT.

This chain uses TRBV2 with TRBJ2-1; 9 positions agree with TRBD1. Germline CDR1 is SNHLY and CDR2 is FYNNEI. With V trimmed by 6 bases and J by 15 bases, 6 bases remained unmatched. This CDR3 contains 11 residues. Here the CDR3 reads CASRETGGGFF. The CDR3 DNA follows: TGTGCCAGCAGGGAAACAGGGGGCGGGTTCTTC.